A selection of T cell receptor beta chains follows, all from one sample in a study of blood T cell repertoires in COVID-19. Method: immunoSEQ multiplex PCR; TCRdb's copy keeps in-frame clones and lacks some. This table has under 400,000 clones, 87% appearing once. Sequencing input: PBMCs or T cells enriched from blood (not recorded which). These receptors were taken from a man in his forties or fifties in a cohort exposed to, infected with or recovered from COVID-19 (not recorded which). Both conserved end residues are part of each CDR3. Each record gives: clone size, V gene, J gene, CDR3 length, D gene, CDR3 protein, CDR3 DNA. The D gene is left open where the match is weak. Size is omitted from some rows. Given values are once, few, many or a class for expanded clones.

-	TRBV9	TRBJ1-2	14	TRBD1	CASSAGTGGNGYTF	TGTGCCAGCAGCGCCGGGACAGGGGGGAATGGCTACACCTTC
-	TRBV4-1	TRBJ1-4	16	TRBD1	CASSQDRSGGGEKLFF	TGCGCCAGCAGCCAAGATCGGTCAGGGGGCGGTGAAAAACTGTTTTTT
-	TRBV27	TRBJ1-4	15	-	CASREIGPGDEKLFF	TGTGCCAGCAGGGAAATCGGACCGGGGGATGAAAAACTGTTTTTT
-	TRBV14	TRBJ2-2	16	TRBD2	CASSQGVQRETGELFF	TGTGCCAGCAGCCAAGGTGTTCAGCGGGAGACCGGGGAGCTGTTTTTT
once	TRBV5-6	TRBJ2-3	16	-	CASSLVVSGNTDTQYF	TGTGCCAGCAGCTTGGTCGTTAGCGGAAACACAGATACGCAGTATTTT
-	TRBV28	TRBJ1-5	16	TRBD1	CASSSPRQGRAQPQHF	TGTGCCAGCAGTTCCCCTCGACAGGGACGGGCACAGCCCCAGCATTTT
-	TRBV2	TRBJ2-7	13	TRBD1	CASRGDSSYEQYF	TGTGCCAGCAGGGGGGACAGCTCCTACGAGCAGTACTTC
-	TRBV18	TRBJ2-7	15	-	CASSLTGQGPYEQYF	TGTGCCAGCTCACTTACAGGGCAGGGGCCCTACGAGCAGTACTTC
-	TRBV11-3	TRBJ2-2	16	TRBD2	CASSRIAGANTGELFF	TGTGCCAGCAGCCGTATAGCGGGGGCGAACACCGGGGAGCTGTTTTTT
-	TRBV5-1	TRBJ1-2	14	TRBD1	CASSSGQGNYGYTF	TGCGCCAGCAGCTCGGGACAGGGTAACTATGGCTACACCTTC
-	TRBV5-1	TRBJ2-2	15	TRBD2	CASSRTSGNTGELFF	TGCGCCAGCAGCCGAACTAGCGGGAACACCGGGGAGCTGTTTTTT
-	TRBV28	TRBJ1-2	12	-	CAGSTTNYGYTF	TGTGCCGGTTCGACAACAAACTATGGCTACACCTTC
-	TRBV27	TRBJ2-7	16	TRBD2	CASSSLAGGLSYEQYF	TGTGCCAGCAGTTCCCTAGCGGGAGGACTGTCCTACGAGCAGTACTTC
-	TRBV21-1	TRBJ2-3	18	-	CASSKVYRTSGPPNTQYF	TGTGCCAGCAGCAAAGTATACCGGACTAGCGGGCCCCCGAATACGCAGTATTTT
-	TRBV11-2	TRBJ1-6	16	-	CASSSGGGGGRSPLHF	TGTGCCAGCAGCTCAGGCGGGGGAGGGGGTCGGTCACCCCTCCACTTT
-	TRBV6-2/TRBV6-3	TRBJ2-2	16	TRBD1	CASSYVTGRNTGELFF	TGTGCCAGCAGTTACGTGACAGGGCGGAACACCGGGGAGCTGTTTTTT
-	TRBV5-1	TRBJ1-4	13	TRBD1	CASSLQGEEKLFF	TGCGCCAGCAGCTTGCAGGGGGAGGAAAAACTGTTTTTT
-	TRBV12-2	TRBJ1-6	17	-	CASRLQRGFLKYSPLHF	TGTGCAAGTCGCTTACAGAGGGGGTTCTTGAAATATTCACCCCTCCACTTT
-	TRBV5-1	TRBJ2-2	16	-	CASSYTGTPNTGELFF	TGCGCCAGCAGCTACACCGGGACACCAAACACCGGGGAGCTGTTTTTT
-	TRBV27	TRBJ2-3	15	TRBD1	CASSSYRGVTDTQYF	TGTGCCAGCAGTTCATACAGGGGTGTCACAGATACGCAGTATTTT
-	TRBV6-5	TRBJ1-2	15	TRBD1	CASSYSGQGARGYTF	TGTGCCAGCAGTTACTCAGGACAGGGGGCTCGTGGCTACACCTTC
-	TRBV18	TRBJ1-2	14	-	CASSPTGEGYGYTF	TGTGCCAGCTCACCGACCGGGGAGGGCTATGGCTACACCTTC
few	TRBV7-9	TRBJ2-5	19	TRBD2	CASSLGLAGGNLLQETQYF	TGTGCCAGCAGCTTAGGGCTAGCGGGAGGTAACCTACTCCAAGAGACCCAGTACTTC
-	TRBV19	TRBJ2-4	16	-	CASSIEITGTPNIQYF	TGTGCCAGTAGTATAGAGATTACAGGGACCCCAAACATTCAGTACTTC
-	TRBV29-1	TRBJ2-3	15	TRBD2	CSARGLAGSTDTQYF	TGCAGCGCCCGAGGACTAGCGGGGAGCACAGATACGCAGTATTTT
-	TRBV30	TRBJ2-2	16	TRBD1	CAWSHLGQSNTGELFF	TGTGCCTGGAGTCACCTGGGACAGTCAAACACCGGGGAGCTGTTTTTT
-	TRBV2	TRBJ2-7	14	TRBD2	CASSVGGRVYEQYF	TGTGCCAGCAGTGTTGGCGGGAGAGTCTACGAGCAGTACTTC
-	TRBV11-2	TRBJ2-7	16	TRBD2	CASSLVGGLAGYEQYF	TGTGCCAGCAGCTTAGTCGGCGGACTAGCGGGCTACGAGCAGTACTTC
-	TRBV5-1	TRBJ1-2	13	-	CASSLTGFSGYTF	TGCGCCAGCAGCCTAACAGGGTTTAGTGGCTACACCTTC
-	TRBV18	TRBJ2-7	13	TRBD2	CASSPTSGYEQYF	TGTGCCAGCTCACCGACTAGCGGCTACGAGCAGTACTTC
-	TRBV5-1	TRBJ2-3	18	TRBD1	CASSLGDRGRVGTDTQYF	TGCGCCAGCAGCTTGGGGGACAGGGGGCGCGTTGGTACAGATACGCAGTATTTT
-	TRBV9	TRBJ1-2	15	TRBD1	CASSVSRGHRGGYTF	TGTGCCAGCAGCGTCTCCAGGGGGCATCGGGGTGGCTACACCTTC
-	TRBV7-2	TRBJ1-1	15	TRBD1	CASSPDRGMGTEAFF	TGTGCCAGCAGTCCTGACAGGGGAATGGGCACTGAAGCTTTCTTT
-	TRBV11-3	TRBJ2-7	14	-	CASSLAGKPYEQYF	TGTGCCAGCAGCTTAGCGGGAAAGCCCTACGAGCAGTACTTC
-	TRBV27	TRBJ1-2	13	-	CASSPSGAYGYTF	TGTGCCAGCAGTCCATCAGGGGCGTATGGCTACACCTTC
-	TRBV5-1	TRBJ2-5	14	TRBD2	CASSQTSAQETQYF	TGCGCCAGCAGTCAGACTAGCGCACAAGAGACCCAGTACTTC
-	TRBV6-1	TRBJ2-5	14	TRBD2	CASSSLTSGETQYF	TGTGCCAGCAGTTCCCTGACTAGCGGAGAGACCCAGTACTTC
-	TRBV28	TRBJ2-5	15	TRBD2	CASSLIAGIQETQYF	TGTGCCAGCAGTTTAATAGCGGGAATCCAAGAGACCCAGTACTTC
-	TRBV7-3	TRBJ2-1	15	TRBD2	CASSYLAGSAHEQFF	TGTGCCAGCAGCTATCTAGCGGGGAGTGCCCATGAGCAGTTCTTC
-	TRBV6-5	TRBJ1-2	12	-	CASSAQGRGYTF	TGTGCCAGCAGCGCACAGGGTAGAGGCTACACCTTC
-	TRBV9	TRBJ2-3	15	-	CASSVGTLGTDTQYF	TGTGCCAGCAGCGTAGGTACGCTAGGCACAGATACGCAGTATTTT
-	TRBV27	TRBJ1-5	13	TRBD1	CASSRGVNQPQHF	TGTGCCAGCAGCAGGGGGGTCAATCAGCCCCAGCATTTT
-	TRBV5-5	TRBJ1-1	14	-	CASTTGGWNTEAFF	TGTGCCAGCACCACCGGGGGGTGGAACACTGAAGCTTTCTTT
once	TRBV10-3	TRBJ1-1	14	-	CAISGSGENTEAFF	TGTGCCATCAGTGGATCAGGGGAGAACACTGAAGCTTTCTTT
-	TRBV6-5	TRBJ2-2	15	-	CASREAGFDTGELFF	TGTGCCAGCAGGGAGGCGGGATTCGACACCGGGGAGCTGTTTTTT
-	TRBV10-3	TRBJ2-2	15	-	CAISESEGVAGELFF	TGTGCCATCAGTGAGTCGGAGGGTGTTGCCGGGGAGCTGTTTTTT
-	TRBV5-4	TRBJ2-7	13	-	CASSLPGVREQYF	TGTGCCAGCAGCCTCCCAGGGGTCAGAGAGCAGTACTTC
-	TRBV19	TRBJ2-1	15	TRBD2	CASNKREGIMYEQFF	TGTGCCAGTAATAAGCGGGAGGGTATAATGTATGAGCAGTTCTTC
-	TRBV6-5	TRBJ2-5	13	TRBD1	CASKGQPKETQYF	TGTGCCAGCAAGGGACAGCCGAAAGAGACCCAGTACTTC
-	TRBV6-5	TRBJ1-3	12	-	CASSPRGNTIYF	TGTGCCAGCAGCCCCAGGGGAAACACCATATATTTT
-	TRBV10-3	TRBJ2-4	15	-	CAITTVVLAKNIQYF	TGTGCCATCACTACGGTAGTCCTAGCCAAAAACATTCAGTACTTC